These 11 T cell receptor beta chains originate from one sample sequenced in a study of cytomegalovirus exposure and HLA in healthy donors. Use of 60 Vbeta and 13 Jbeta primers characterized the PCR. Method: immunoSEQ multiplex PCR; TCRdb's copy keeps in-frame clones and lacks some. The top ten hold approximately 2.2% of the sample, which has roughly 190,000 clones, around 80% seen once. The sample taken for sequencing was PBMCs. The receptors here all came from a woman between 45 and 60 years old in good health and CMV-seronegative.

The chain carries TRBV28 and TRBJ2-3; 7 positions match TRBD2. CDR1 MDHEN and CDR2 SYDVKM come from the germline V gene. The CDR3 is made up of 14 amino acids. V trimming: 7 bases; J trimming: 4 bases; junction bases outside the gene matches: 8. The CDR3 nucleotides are TGTGCCAGCACTGAGGGAGGGCGATCAGATACGCAGTATTTT. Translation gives CASTEGGRSDTQYF.

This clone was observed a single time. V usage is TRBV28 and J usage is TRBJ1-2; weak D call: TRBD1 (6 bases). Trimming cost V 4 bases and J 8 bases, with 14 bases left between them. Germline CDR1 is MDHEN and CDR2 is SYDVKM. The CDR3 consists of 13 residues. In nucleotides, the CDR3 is TGTGCCAGCAGTTCCGGGCAGGGGTGGGGCTACACCTTC. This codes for CASSSGQGWGYTF.

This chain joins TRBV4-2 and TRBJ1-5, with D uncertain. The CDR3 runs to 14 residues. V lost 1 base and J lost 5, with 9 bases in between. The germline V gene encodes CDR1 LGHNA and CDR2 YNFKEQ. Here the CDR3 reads CASSQGEVDQPQHF. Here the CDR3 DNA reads TGTGCCAGCAGCCAAGGTGAGGTGGATCAGCCCCAGCATTTT.

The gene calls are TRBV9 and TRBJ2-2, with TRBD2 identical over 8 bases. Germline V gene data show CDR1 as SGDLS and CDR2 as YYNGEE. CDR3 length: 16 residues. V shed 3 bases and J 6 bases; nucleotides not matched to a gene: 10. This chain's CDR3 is CASSALAGLPAGELFF. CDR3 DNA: TGTGCCAGCAGCGCCCTAGCGGGCCTCCCGGCCGGGGAGCTGTTTTTT.

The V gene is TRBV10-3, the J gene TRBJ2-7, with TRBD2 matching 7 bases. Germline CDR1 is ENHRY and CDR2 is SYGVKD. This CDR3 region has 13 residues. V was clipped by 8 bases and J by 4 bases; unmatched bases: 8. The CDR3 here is CAIGGGDEYEQYF. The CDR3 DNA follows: TGTGCCATCGGCGGGGGAGACGAATACGAGCAGTACTTC.

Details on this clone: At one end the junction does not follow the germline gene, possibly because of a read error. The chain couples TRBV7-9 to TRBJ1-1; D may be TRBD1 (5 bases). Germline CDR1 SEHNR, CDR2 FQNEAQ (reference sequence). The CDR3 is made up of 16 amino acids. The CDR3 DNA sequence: TGTTCCAGCAGCCGAAGATCCAGGGTCGCGAACACTGAAGCTTTCTTT. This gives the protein CSSSRRSRVANTEAFF.

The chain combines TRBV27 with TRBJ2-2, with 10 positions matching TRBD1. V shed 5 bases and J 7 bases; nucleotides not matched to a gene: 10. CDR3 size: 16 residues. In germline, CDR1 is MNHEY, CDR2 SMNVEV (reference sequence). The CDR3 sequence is CASSLTSGQGFGELFF. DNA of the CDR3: TGTGCCAGCAGTCTTACCTCGGGACAGGGGTTCGGGGAGCTGTTTTTT.

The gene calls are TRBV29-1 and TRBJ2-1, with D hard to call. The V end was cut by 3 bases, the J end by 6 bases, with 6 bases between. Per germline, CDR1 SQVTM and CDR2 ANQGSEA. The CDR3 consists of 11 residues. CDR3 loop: CSVDFPNEQFF. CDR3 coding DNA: TGCAGCGTTGACTTCCCCAATGAGCAGTTCTTC.

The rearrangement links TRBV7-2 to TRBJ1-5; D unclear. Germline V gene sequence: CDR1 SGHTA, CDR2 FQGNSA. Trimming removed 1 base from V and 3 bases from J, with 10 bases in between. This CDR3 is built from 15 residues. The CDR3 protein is CASSLGGQINQPQHF. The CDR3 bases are TGTGCCAGCAGCTTAGGAGGGCAGATCAATCAGCCCCAGCATTTT.

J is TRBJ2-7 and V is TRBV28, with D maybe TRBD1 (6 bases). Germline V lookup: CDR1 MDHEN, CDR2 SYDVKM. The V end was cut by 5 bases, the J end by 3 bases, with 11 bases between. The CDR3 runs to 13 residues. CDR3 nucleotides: TGTGCCAGCAGTCGGACAGCGTTCTACGAGCAGTACTTC. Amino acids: CASSRTAFYEQYF.

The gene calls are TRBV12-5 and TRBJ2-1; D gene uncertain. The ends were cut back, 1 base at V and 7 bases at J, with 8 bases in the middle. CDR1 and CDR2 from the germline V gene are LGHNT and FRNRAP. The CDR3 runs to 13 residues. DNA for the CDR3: TGTGCTAGTGGTTTGGCCCACGGGAATGAGCAGTTCTTC. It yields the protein CASGLAHGNEQFF.